Only one count was recorded for the clone carrying this T cell receptor beta chain. As yet, its antigen is unknown. This entry is derived from a study of T cell clones after liver transplantation. For the study at large: Liver transplant recipients had immunosuppression withdrawal attempted within 2 years. Pre-transplant mixed lymphocyte reactions yielded third-party-reactive TCRbeta sequences as comparators for graft-donor-reactive sequences. A pre-transplant mixed lymphocyte reaction with TCRbeta sequencing defined graft-donor-reactive clones followed in post-transplant blood.

Study results and caveats: Rather than being deleted, graft donor-reactive T cells may have moved into the graft.

Libraries were prepared by immunoSEQ multiplex PCR; TCRdb keeps only in-frame clonotypes and omits some of them. The data show tens of thousands of clones, roughly 71% seen once. V was pared by 5 bases and J by 4 bases, with 18 bases between. Germline V gene sequence: CDR1 SGHVS, CDR2 FQNEAQ. The CDR3 contains 15 residues. The V call is TRBV7-8, the J call TRBJ2-7; tentatively, D is TRBD1 (6 bases). The sample consisted of CD4+ T cells from blood, taken at the 22-month timepoint. This receptor was taken from a human patient who received a liver transplant. Some T cells here may be from the graft donor. CDR3 sequence (DNA): TGTGCCAGCAGCCCCTTTGTCACAGGGCCTTACGAGCAGTACTTC. Protein sequence: CASSPFVTGPYEQYF.